This T cell receptor (beta chain) was retrieved from a study of spatial heterogeneity in lung cancer. A distinct unique molecular identifier was carried by each TCR cDNA molecule. A single record per CDR3 protein comes from TCRdb applying MiXCR to the 5' RACE reads. This sample has about 10,000 distinct CDR3 sequences, with about 25% found just once. The V end was cut by 5 bases, the J end by 13 bases, with 19 bases between. The CDR3 extends over 13 amino acids. CDR1 is SEHNR, CDR2 FQNEAQ, per germline (reference sequence). The time point was: blood at routine non-recurrence follow-up after resection. In each case, whole RNA from tumor, nontumor lung or frozen PBMC was sequenced unsorted.

V and J are TRBV7-9 and TRBJ2-3; D tentatively reads TRBD1 or TRBD2 (5 bases each). The receptor was derived from a female donor with early-stage non-small cell lung cancer. The sample here was PBMCs, taken at follow-up. CDR3 protein: CASSPDVGTEEYF. CDR3 nucleotide sequence: TGTGCCAGCAGCCCCGACGTCGGGACCGAGGAGTATTTT.